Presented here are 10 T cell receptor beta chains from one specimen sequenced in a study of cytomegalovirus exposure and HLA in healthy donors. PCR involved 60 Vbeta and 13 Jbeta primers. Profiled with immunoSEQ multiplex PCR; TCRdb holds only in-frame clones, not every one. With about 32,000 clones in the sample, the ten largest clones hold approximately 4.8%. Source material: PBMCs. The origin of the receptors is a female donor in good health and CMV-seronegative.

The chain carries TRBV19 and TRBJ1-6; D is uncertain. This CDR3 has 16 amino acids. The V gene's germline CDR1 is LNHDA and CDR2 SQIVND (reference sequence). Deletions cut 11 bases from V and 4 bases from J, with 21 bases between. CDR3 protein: CAASRGGQPYNSPLHF. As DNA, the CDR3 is TGTGCCGCCTCGAGAGGAGGGCAGCCATATAATTCACCCCTCCACTTT.

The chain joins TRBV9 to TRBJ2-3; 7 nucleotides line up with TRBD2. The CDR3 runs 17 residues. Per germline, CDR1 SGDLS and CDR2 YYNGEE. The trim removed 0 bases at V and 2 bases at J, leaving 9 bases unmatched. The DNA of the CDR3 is TGTGCCAGCAGCGTAGCTAGGGGAGCGGGGCACACAGATACGCAGTATTTT. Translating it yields CASSVARGAGHTDTQYF.

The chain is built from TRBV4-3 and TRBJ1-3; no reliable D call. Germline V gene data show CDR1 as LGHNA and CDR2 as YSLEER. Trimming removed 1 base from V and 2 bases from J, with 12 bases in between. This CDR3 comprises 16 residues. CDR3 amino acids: CASSQGSTAPGNTIYF. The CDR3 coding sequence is TGCGCCAGCAGCCAAGGTAGCACCGCTCCTGGAAACACCATATATTTT.

CDR3 sequence reads: CASSFGTGIPVNEKLFF. DNA of the CDR3: TGCGCCAGCAGCTTTGGGACAGGGATCCCAGTAAATGAAAAACTGTTTTTT. V gene TRBV5-1 combines with J gene TRBJ1-4; TRBD1 matches 9 bases. The V segment lost 2 bases and the J segment 5 bases; nucleotides outside the gene matches: 10. The CDR3 totals 17 residues. Germline assignment: CDR1 SGHRS and CDR2 YFSETQ.

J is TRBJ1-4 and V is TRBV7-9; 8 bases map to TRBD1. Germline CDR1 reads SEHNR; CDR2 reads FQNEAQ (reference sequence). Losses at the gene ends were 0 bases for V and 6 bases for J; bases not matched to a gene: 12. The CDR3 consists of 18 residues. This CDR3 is CASSLAGGLGTGYEKLFF. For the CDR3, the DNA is TGTGCCAGCAGCTTAGCCGGGGGATTGGGGACAGGCTATGAAAAACTGTTTTTT.

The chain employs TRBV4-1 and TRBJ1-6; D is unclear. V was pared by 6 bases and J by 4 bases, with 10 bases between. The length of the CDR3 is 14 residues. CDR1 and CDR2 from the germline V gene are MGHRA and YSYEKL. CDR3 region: CASRGGAYNSPLHF. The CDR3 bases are TGCGCCAGCAGGGGAGGTGCTTATAATTCACCCCTCCACTTT.

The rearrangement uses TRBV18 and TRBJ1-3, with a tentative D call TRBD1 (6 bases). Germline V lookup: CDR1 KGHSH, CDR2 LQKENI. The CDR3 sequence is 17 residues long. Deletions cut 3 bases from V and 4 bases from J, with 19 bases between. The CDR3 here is CASSPGTGTRSGNTIYF. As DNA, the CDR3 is TGTGCCAGCTCACCCGGAACAGGGACGAGGTCGGGAAACACCATATATTTT.

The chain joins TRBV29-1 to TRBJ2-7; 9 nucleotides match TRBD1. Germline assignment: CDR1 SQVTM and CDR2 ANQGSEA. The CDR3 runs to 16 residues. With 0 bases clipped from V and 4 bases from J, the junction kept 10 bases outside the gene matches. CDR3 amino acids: CSVEDFNRQGVYEQYF. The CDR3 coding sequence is TGCAGCGTTGAAGATTTCAACCGACAGGGGGTTTACGAGCAGTACTTC.

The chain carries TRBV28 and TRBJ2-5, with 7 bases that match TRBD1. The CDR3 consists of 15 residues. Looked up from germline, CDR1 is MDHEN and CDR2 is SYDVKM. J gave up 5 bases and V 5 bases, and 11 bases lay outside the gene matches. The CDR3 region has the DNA TGTGCCAGCAGTACGCGGACAGGAGGTCGGGAGACCCAGTACTTC. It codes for CASSTRTGGRETQYF.

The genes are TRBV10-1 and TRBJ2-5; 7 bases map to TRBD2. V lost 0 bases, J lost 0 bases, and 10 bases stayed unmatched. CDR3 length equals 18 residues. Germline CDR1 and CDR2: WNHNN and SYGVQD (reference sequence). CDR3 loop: CASSESVESGDHQETQYF. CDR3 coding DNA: TGCGCCAGCAGTGAGTCCGTAGAGAGCGGGGACCACCAAGAGACCCAGTACTTC.